Reported below is one T cell receptor (beta chain). The antigen remains unidentified. This specimen comes from a study of persistence of HIV-infected CD4 T cells. Overlapping HIV-1 Gag 15-mer peptides at roughly 1 ug per peptide per mL were used. CD40L-negative CD69-negative CD45RO-high memory CD4+ T cells were sorted as populations depleted of antigen-responding cells. This was the immunoSEQ version 4 assay in survey mode. Libraries were prepared by immunoSEQ multiplex PCR; TCRdb keeps only in-frame clonotypes and omits some of them. The data hold about 40,000 clones, with about four fifths observed a single time. The material sequenced was CD4+ T cells sorted from PBMCs after 18-hour stimulation, taken from a patient who received antiretroviral therapy. This clonotype was obtained from an adult man with HIV who was CMV-seropositive.

The CDR3 reads CASSSSGRSDTEAFF. CDR3 nucleotide sequence: TGTGCCAGCAGTTCTTCAGGGAGATCGGACACTGAAGCTTTCTTT. This chain links TRBV6-6 with TRBJ1-1; D perhaps matches TRBD1 (5 bases). This CDR3 is 15 amino acids long. Trimming pared 4 bases from V and 3 bases from J, leaving 15 bases between. The germline V gene encodes CDR1 MNHNY and CDR2 SVGAGI (reference sequence).